This entry is about one TCR beta chain. The antigen is unknown. This record belongs to a study of cytomegalovirus exposure and HLA in healthy donors. Study-wide results and caveats: Later findings reportedly placed an Asian-associated ancestry cluster below the roughly 670-donor mean for N-insertions. In a later analysis, at a false discovery rate of 0.05, 15,000 to 20,000 TCR beta sequences were associated with HLA alleles. The study designated 150 or so TCR beta chains cytomegalovirus-associated. CMV serostatus was the only immune exposure information that was available.

V lost 4 bases, J lost 8 bases, and 5 bases stayed unmatched. Looked up from germline, CDR1 is MNHNS and CDR2 is SASEGT. This CDR3 region has 14 residues. Use of 60 Vbeta and 13 Jbeta primers characterized the PCR. Here immunoSEQ multiplex PCR was the method, and the copy in TCRdb shows in-frame clones only, minus some. Found here are approximately 140,000 clones, 65% to 90% of them singletons; the top ten hold roughly 2.5%. Sequenced: PBMCs. The TCR originated in a man aged 45-60 years in good health and CMV-seronegative. The chain is built from TRBV6-1 and TRBJ1-2; 12 bases fit TRBD1. The CDR3 spells CASSGFGTGGGYTF. The CDR3 DNA sequence: TGTGCCAGCAGTGGATTCGGGACAGGGGGCGGCTACACCTTC.